This is a list of T cell receptor beta chains from one sample in a study of Ad26.COV2.S vaccination and SARS-CoV-2 variants. Only in-frame clones appear in the TCRdb table, and some are missing; sequencing was by immunoSEQ multiplex PCR. Among about 440,000 clones, approximately 88% were seen once, and the ten largest hold 9.5% to 15%. This specimen consisted of peripheral blood, obtained in a trial of Ad26.COV2.S vaccine versus placebo. The receptors were sampled from a person aged 18-65 years who received the Ad26.COV2.S COVID-19 vaccine or a placebo. Both conserved end residues are trimmed from each CDR3. D genes are given only for firm matches.

>TRBV11-1|.|TRBJ2-3
ASSLETDTQY
>TRBV24-1|TRBD1|TRBJ2-3
ATSDLSITGTGEADTQY
>TRBV30|.|TRBJ1-1
ACIRFGARFAGTANTEAF
>TRBV24-1|.|TRBJ2-7
ATSDPSGQSSEQY
>TRBV30|.|TRBJ1-2
AWSPSRFNYGYT
>TRBV28|.|TRBJ2-6
ASSWGAGFAGANVLT
>TRBV19|.|TRBJ2-6
ASSIIGPGANVLT
>TRBV6-5|TRBD1|TRBJ2-1
ASSYRGDRVPRAF
>TRBV27|TRBD1|TRBJ1-2
ASSPDREVPSANGYT
>TRBV6-2/TRBV6-3|.|TRBJ2-2
ASSYIPFTGELF
>TRBV24-1|.|TRBJ2-3
ATSTRTDTQY
>TRBV5-1|.|TRBJ2-7
ASSPPGGGTYEQY
>TRBV28|.|TRBJ1-2
ASTDRGHGYT
>TRBV9|TRBD2|TRBJ2-5
ASSVGASGSQETQY
>TRBV27|TRBD1|TRBJ2-3
ASINRPRQGSGTQY
>TRBV16|.|TRBJ1-5
ASSQFTSSNQPQH
>TRBV5-1|TRBD2|TRBJ2-7
ASSLLASGSGEQY
>TRBV24-1|TRBD2|TRBJ2-1
ATSDPGTSAFGEQF
>TRBV4-1|TRBD1|TRBJ2-3
ASSQDWGTGGA
>TRBV5-1|TRBD1|TRBJ1-2
ASSAGTGGGYGYT
>TRBV12-3/TRBV12-4|.|TRBJ1-2
ASSRGEVGYT
>TRBV5-6|TRBD2|TRBJ2-1
ASTRRSSGRNEQF
>TRBV10-3|.|TRBJ1-6
AISDLNSPLH
>TRBV7-2|.|TRBJ2-1
ASSLVGSANEQF
>TRBV24-1|.|TRBJ1-5
ASLWDNNQPQH
>TRBV4-2|TRBD1|TRBJ1-2
ASSQGAPGTGDGYT
>TRBV2|.|TRBJ2-4
ASRKDNRIQY
>TRBV10-3|TRBD1|TRBJ1-4
AIQKDRGSNEKLF
>TRBV19|.|TRBJ2-7
ASSPGAEGTYEQY
>TRBV3-1/TRBV3-2|.|TRBJ1-4
ASSQDSRPNEKLF
>TRBV27|.|TRBJ2-7
ASSLGLDSYEQY
>TRBV19|.|TRBJ2-1
ASSQGVGPSDEQF
>TRBV6-6|TRBD2|TRBJ2-5
ASSGTSGRTETQY
>TRBV19|.|TRBJ1-4
ASSIARETNEKLF
>TRBV6-1|TRBD2|TRBJ2-1
ASSDLAGAYNEQF
>TRBV28|.|TRBJ1-1
ASSLDPGEAF
>TRBV6-6|TRBD1|TRBJ1-2
ASSQLTGGGGYT
>TRBV18|.|TRBJ1-1
ASSPGTEAF
>TRBV5-1|.|TRBJ2-1
ASSILRGSDLGNEQF
>TRBV18|TRBD2|TRBJ2-2
ASSRTLAGSSNTGELF
>TRBV30|.|TRBJ1-6
AWSVTRGNSPLH
>TRBV30|TRBD1|TRBJ2-5
AWSVLPPGQGFETQY
>TRBV28|.|TRBJ2-2
ASSPTGPDDTGELF
>TRBV28|TRBD1|TRBJ2-7
ASSGQGIYEQY
>TRBV5-1|.|TRBJ2-5
ASSAAHRKETQY
>TRBV5-1|TRBD1|TRBJ2-2
ASSRTGGTGELF
>TRBV27|TRBD2|TRBJ2-3
ASSLVAGGPDL
>TRBV3-1/TRBV3-2|.|TRBJ2-7
ASSQGRDYEQY
>TRBV2|.|TRBJ1-6
ASRGSHNSPLH
>TRBV28|.|TRBJ1-5
ASGGHKNQPQH
>TRBV29-1|TRBD1|TRBJ2-5
SVEGDRGRETQY